These T cell receptor beta chains were read from a single sample in a study of T cells in Graves' hyperthyroidism and ophthalmopathy. TCRdb reprocessed the multiplex PCR reads via MiXCR and lists one record per CDR3 protein. The data hold 300,000 to 400,000 distinct CDR3 sequences, with under 25% observed a single time. The sequenced sample was blood. These receptors were obtained from a woman aged 45 to 65 with Graves' hyperthyroidism. CDR3s include the opening cysteine and the closing phenylalanine or tryptophan. D genes are given only for firm matches. Not all rows give a size; the values are once, few, many and, for expanded clones, a class.

v_gene: TRBV11-2; d_gene: TRBD1; j_gene: TRBJ2-7; abundance: .; CDR3nt: TGTGCCAGCAGAAAGGGACAGGGTATTCGCGAGCAGTACTTC; CDR3aa: CASRKGQGIREQYF
v_gene: TRBV12-3/TRBV12-4; d_gene: .; j_gene: TRBJ2-4; abundance: many; CDR3nt: TGTGCCAGCATCCTAGGGGGGGCAGGTAACATTCAGTACTTC; CDR3aa: CASILGGAGNIQYF
v_gene: TRBV27; d_gene: .; j_gene: TRBJ2-6; abundance: few; CDR3nt: TGTGCCAGCAGGGAGGGCCTCCGCTCTGGGGCCAACGTCCTGACTTTC; CDR3aa: CASREGLRSGANVLTF
v_gene: TRBV28; d_gene: TRBD2; j_gene: TRBJ2-3; abundance: many; CDR3nt: TGTGCCAGCAGGGTAGCGGGGAGCACGCAGTATTTT; CDR3aa: CASRVAGSTQYF
v_gene: TRBV19; d_gene: TRBD1; j_gene: TRBJ2-2; abundance: .; CDR3nt: TGTGCCAGTAGTACGCCGAGACAGGGAAAAACCGGGGAGCTGTTTTTT; CDR3aa: CASSTPRQGKTGELFF
v_gene: TRBV7-2; d_gene: .; j_gene: TRBJ2-5; abundance: many; CDR3nt: TGTGCCAGCAGCTTAGCAGCAACCAGTCAAGAGACCCAGTACTTC; CDR3aa: CASSLAATSQETQYF
v_gene: TRBV10-2; d_gene: TRBD2; j_gene: TRBJ2-2; abundance: many; CDR3nt: TGCGCCAGCAGTGAGTCTCTAGCGGGAGGGCCACTGAACACCGGGGAGCTGTTTTTT; CDR3aa: CASSESLAGGPLNTGELFF
v_gene: TRBV12-3/TRBV12-4; d_gene: TRBD1; j_gene: TRBJ1-1; abundance: many; CDR3nt: TGTGCCAGCAGTTCGACAGGGGGAGGGACTGAAGCTTTCTTT; CDR3aa: CASSSTGGGTEAFF
v_gene: TRBV9; d_gene: TRBD1; j_gene: TRBJ2-1; abundance: .; CDR3nt: TGTGCCAGCAGCGTAGGCCCGGGACAGTACAATGAGCAGTTCTTC; CDR3aa: CASSVGPGQYNEQFF
v_gene: TRBV6-2/TRBV6-3; d_gene: .; j_gene: TRBJ1-3; abundance: many; CDR3nt: TGTGCCAGCAGTTACCGACAGTCCTCTGGAAACACCATATATTTT; CDR3aa: CASSYRQSSGNTIYF
v_gene: TRBV29-1; d_gene: TRBD2; j_gene: TRBJ2-2; abundance: many; CDR3nt: TGCAGCGGGGGACTAGCCCGGGAGCTGTTTTTT; CDR3aa: CSGGLARELFF
v_gene: TRBV11-3; d_gene: TRBD1; j_gene: TRBJ2-7; abundance: many; CDR3nt: TGTGCCAGCAGCTCGCCCGGACAGGGGGCCAACGAGCAGTACTTC; CDR3aa: CASSSPGQGANEQYF
v_gene: TRBV28; d_gene: .; j_gene: TRBJ1-2; abundance: few; CDR3nt: TGTGCCAGCAGTTTATACTATGGCTACACCTTC; CDR3aa: CASSLYYGYTF
v_gene: TRBV11-3; d_gene: .; j_gene: TRBJ2-1; abundance: many; CDR3nt: TGTGCCAGCAGCTCCAGGGACCCGAGCTCCTACAATGAGCAGTTCTTC; CDR3aa: CASSSRDPSSYNEQFF
v_gene: TRBV29-1; d_gene: TRBD2; j_gene: TRBJ2-3; abundance: many; CDR3nt: TGCAGCGTTGAGGGGACTACCAGCGCGTACACAGATACGCAGTATTTT; CDR3aa: CSVEGTTSAYTDTQYF
v_gene: TRBV20-1; d_gene: TRBD2; j_gene: TRBJ2-1; abundance: many; CDR3nt: TGCAGTGCTAAGATCCCGACTAGCGGGAGCAATGAGCAGTTCTTC; CDR3aa: CSAKIPTSGSNEQFF
v_gene: TRBV7-9; d_gene: TRBD1; j_gene: TRBJ1-1; abundance: many; CDR3nt: TGTGCCAGCAGTCAGGGGGAGATGGGAGCTTTCTTT; CDR3aa: CASSQGEMGAFF
v_gene: TRBV7-9; d_gene: .; j_gene: TRBJ2-5; abundance: many; CDR3nt: TGTGCCAGCAGCAAAAGTGGTGGGGAGACCCAGTACTTC; CDR3aa: CASSKSGGETQYF
v_gene: TRBV30; d_gene: .; j_gene: TRBJ2-1; abundance: few; CDR3nt: TGTGCCTGGAGTGTAACGGGACGAAGCTCCTACAATGAGCAGTTCTTC; CDR3aa: CAWSVTGRSSYNEQFF
v_gene: TRBV7-8; d_gene: .; j_gene: TRBJ2-2; abundance: many; CDR3nt: TGTGCCAGCAGCCTGAGTAGGCTTGCGGCGGAGCTGTTTTTT; CDR3aa: CASSLSRLAAELFF
v_gene: TRBV20-1; d_gene: TRBD1; j_gene: TRBJ2-7; abundance: many; CDR3nt: TGCAGTGCTAGTCGTTTAAGGACAGGGAACTACGAGCAGTACTTC; CDR3aa: CSASRLRTGNYEQYF
v_gene: TRBV6-1; d_gene: .; j_gene: TRBJ1-2; abundance: .; CDR3nt: TGTGCCAGCAGTGAAAATGGGGGGAATGGCTACACCTTC; CDR3aa: CASSENGGNGYTF
v_gene: TRBV7-9; d_gene: TRBD2; j_gene: TRBJ2-1; abundance: many; CDR3nt: TGTGCCAGCAGCTTAGTTGGGACTAGCGGGAGTGGGGTCTCCTACAATGAGCAGTTCTTC; CDR3aa: CASSLVGTSGSGVSYNEQFF
v_gene: TRBV3-1; d_gene: TRBD2; j_gene: TRBJ2-5; abundance: many; CDR3nt: TGTGCCAGCAGCCAAGAAGCGGGGGGAGAGGAGACCCAGTACTTC; CDR3aa: CASSQEAGGEETQYF
v_gene: TRBV24-1; d_gene: TRBD2; j_gene: TRBJ2-5; abundance: .; CDR3nt: TGTGCCACCAGTGATGGGTTAGCGGGCAGAATGGGGACCCAGTACTTC; CDR3aa: CATSDGLAGRMGTQYF
v_gene: TRBV18; d_gene: TRBD2; j_gene: TRBJ2-7; abundance: many; CDR3nt: TGTGCCAGCTCACCACCTTCTAGCGGCTTAGACAACGAGCAGTACTTC; CDR3aa: CASSPPSSGLDNEQYF
v_gene: TRBV18; d_gene: TRBD2; j_gene: TRBJ2-2; abundance: many; CDR3nt: TGTGCCAGCTCACCTTTGGCGGGAGCGGCCGGGGAGCTGTTTTTT; CDR3aa: CASSPLAGAAGELFF
v_gene: TRBV5-1; d_gene: .; j_gene: TRBJ2-2; abundance: many; CDR3nt: TGCGCCAGCAGCTTGGCCCGCGAGTCCGGGGAGCTGTTTTTT; CDR3aa: CASSLARESGELFF
v_gene: TRBV7-2; d_gene: .; j_gene: TRBJ1-3; abundance: .; CDR3nt: TGTGCCAGCAGCTTAGGCGACGCCGGGAGAATACGTGGAAACACCATATATTTT; CDR3aa: CASSLGDAGRIRGNTIYF
v_gene: TRBV20-1; d_gene: TRBD1; j_gene: TRBJ2-7; abundance: .; CDR3nt: TGCAGTGCTAGAGATTCAGGGACAGGGAACGAGCAGTACTTC; CDR3aa: CSARDSGTGNEQYF
v_gene: TRBV6-5; d_gene: .; j_gene: TRBJ1-2; abundance: few; CDR3nt: TGTGCCAGCAGTTACGATCAGGGGAACCGTGGCTACACCTTC; CDR3aa: CASSYDQGNRGYTF
v_gene: TRBV4-1; d_gene: TRBD1; j_gene: TRBJ1-1; abundance: .; CDR3nt: TGCGCCAGCAGCCAAGATGGGACAGGGGGCTTTAACACTGAAGCTTTCTTT; CDR3aa: CASSQDGTGGFNTEAFF
v_gene: TRBV6-1; d_gene: .; j_gene: TRBJ2-1; abundance: many; CDR3nt: TGTGCCAGCAGTGAAACGGGACAACTATACAATGAGCAGTTCTTC; CDR3aa: CASSETGQLYNEQFF
v_gene: TRBV2; d_gene: .; j_gene: TRBJ2-7; abundance: many; CDR3nt: TGTGCCAGCAGTGAGAGAAGTACGACCTACGAGCAGTACTTC; CDR3aa: CASSERSTTYEQYF
v_gene: TRBV28; d_gene: .; j_gene: TRBJ1-2; abundance: many; CDR3nt: TGTGCCAGCACCCTCGTGGGGAATGACTATGGCTACACCTTC; CDR3aa: CASTLVGNDYGYTF
v_gene: TRBV3-1; d_gene: .; j_gene: TRBJ2-3; abundance: many; CDR3nt: TGTGCCAGCAGCCAAGGGAGAGGGTCCGATACGCAGTATTTT; CDR3aa: CASSQGRGSDTQYF
v_gene: TRBV5-1; d_gene: TRBD1; j_gene: TRBJ1-2; abundance: .; CDR3nt: TGCGCCAGCAGCGCGGGACAGACCTCTAACTATGGCTACACCTTC; CDR3aa: CASSAGQTSNYGYTF
v_gene: TRBV7-3; d_gene: .; j_gene: TRBJ1-3; abundance: .; CDR3nt: TGTGCCAGCAGCCCGGACTCTGGAAACACCATATATTTT; CDR3aa: CASSPDSGNTIYF
v_gene: TRBV28; d_gene: TRBD1; j_gene: TRBJ1-2; abundance: many; CDR3nt: TGTGCCAGCAGTTTATGGGGACAGGGGGCGCGAGGCTACACCTTC; CDR3aa: CASSLWGQGARGYTF
v_gene: TRBV2; d_gene: TRBD1; j_gene: TRBJ2-2; abundance: .; CDR3nt: TGTGCCAGTCCAGGGGGCGAGAACACCGGGGAGCTGTTTTTT; CDR3aa: CASPGGENTGELFF
v_gene: TRBV9; d_gene: .; j_gene: TRBJ2-4; abundance: .; CDR3nt: TGTGCCAGCAGCATGGGCCCCGGGGACATTCAGTACTTC; CDR3aa: CASSMGPGDIQYF
v_gene: TRBV20-1; d_gene: .; j_gene: TRBJ2-5; abundance: many; CDR3nt: TGCAGTGCTACAGAGTCGGGAGAGACCCAGTACTTC; CDR3aa: CSATESGETQYF
v_gene: TRBV2; d_gene: TRBD2; j_gene: TRBJ2-1; abundance: few; CDR3nt: TGTGCCAGCAGTGATCCTAGCGGGAGGTCCTACAATGAGCAGTTCTTC; CDR3aa: CASSDPSGRSYNEQFF
v_gene: TRBV6-1; d_gene: TRBD1; j_gene: TRBJ2-3; abundance: .; CDR3nt: TGTGCCAGCAGCGGGACAGGGGCGGGAGATACGCAGTATTTT; CDR3aa: CASSGTGAGDTQYF
v_gene: TRBV28; d_gene: .; j_gene: TRBJ2-4; abundance: many; CDR3nt: TGTGCCAGCAGTTCTTACGGGGACGGCAAAAACATTCAGTACTTC; CDR3aa: CASSSYGDGKNIQYF
v_gene: TRBV5-1; d_gene: .; j_gene: TRBJ2-1; abundance: many; CDR3nt: TGTGCCAGCAGCCTGAGGAATGAGCAGTTCTTC; CDR3aa: CASSLRNEQFF
v_gene: TRBV6-1; d_gene: .; j_gene: TRBJ1-5; abundance: many; CDR3nt: TGTGCCAGCAGTGCCATGGACACTAGCAATCAGCCCCAGCATTTT; CDR3aa: CASSAMDTSNQPQHF
v_gene: TRBV28; d_gene: .; j_gene: TRBJ2-7; abundance: many; CDR3nt: TGTGCCAGCAGAAGACAGAGGAGCTCCTACGAGCAGTACTTC; CDR3aa: CASRRQRSSYEQYF
v_gene: TRBV19; d_gene: .; j_gene: TRBJ2-3; abundance: few; CDR3nt: TGTGCCAGTAGTGCGGACGGCACAGATACGCAGTATTTT; CDR3aa: CASSADGTDTQYF
v_gene: TRBV6-1; d_gene: TRBD1; j_gene: TRBJ2-7; abundance: many; CDR3nt: TGTGCCAGCAGCATTACCCCCGGGACAGGTATCTACGAGCAGTACTTC; CDR3aa: CASSITPGTGIYEQYF
v_gene: TRBV14; d_gene: .; j_gene: TRBJ2-7; abundance: many; CDR3nt: TGTGCCAGCAGCCAAGCAATAGTCTCCTACGAGCAGTACTTC; CDR3aa: CASSQAIVSYEQYF
v_gene: TRBV6-1; d_gene: .; j_gene: TRBJ1-1; abundance: .; CDR3nt: TGTGCCAGCAGTGACGACGGAAGGAACACTGAAGCTTTCTTT; CDR3aa: CASSDDGRNTEAFF
v_gene: TRBV4-1; d_gene: TRBD2; j_gene: TRBJ2-3; abundance: many; CDR3nt: TGCGCCAGCAGCCAAGAGCTAGCGGTGACAGATACGCAGTATTTT; CDR3aa: CASSQELAVTDTQYF